This T cell receptor (beta chain) was identified in a study of OX40 agonist ivuxolimab in advanced cancers. Trimming cost V 1 base and J 2 bases, with 9 bases left between them. From germline, CDR1 is LNHDA and CDR2 SQIVND (reference sequence). The CDR3 is 15 amino acids. Using immunoSEQ multiplex PCR, the repertoire was profiled, and TCRdb retains in-frame clones only, with some absent. This sample carries 40,000 or so clones, approximately 87% of them seen once, and the ten largest clones take roughly 40%. V and J are TRBV19 and TRBJ1-5; D unclear. The sequence derives from an adult with an advanced solid tumor such as melanoma, head and neck, liver or kidney cancer. This specimen was CD4+ or CD8+ T cells sorted from blood, taken in a trial of the OX40 agonist ivuxolimab. The CDR3, as DNA: TGTGCCAGTAGTATAGTAGGGAAGGGCAATCAGCCCCAGCATTTT. Its translation is CASSIVGKGNQPQHF. Complete variable domain (other parts from reference TRBV19 and TRBJ1-5): DGGITQSPKYLFRKEGQNVTLSCEQNLNHDAMYWYRQDPGQGLRLIYYSQIVNDFQKGDIAEGYSVSREKKESFPLTVTSAQKNPTAFYLCASSIVGKGNQPQHFGDGTRLSIL.